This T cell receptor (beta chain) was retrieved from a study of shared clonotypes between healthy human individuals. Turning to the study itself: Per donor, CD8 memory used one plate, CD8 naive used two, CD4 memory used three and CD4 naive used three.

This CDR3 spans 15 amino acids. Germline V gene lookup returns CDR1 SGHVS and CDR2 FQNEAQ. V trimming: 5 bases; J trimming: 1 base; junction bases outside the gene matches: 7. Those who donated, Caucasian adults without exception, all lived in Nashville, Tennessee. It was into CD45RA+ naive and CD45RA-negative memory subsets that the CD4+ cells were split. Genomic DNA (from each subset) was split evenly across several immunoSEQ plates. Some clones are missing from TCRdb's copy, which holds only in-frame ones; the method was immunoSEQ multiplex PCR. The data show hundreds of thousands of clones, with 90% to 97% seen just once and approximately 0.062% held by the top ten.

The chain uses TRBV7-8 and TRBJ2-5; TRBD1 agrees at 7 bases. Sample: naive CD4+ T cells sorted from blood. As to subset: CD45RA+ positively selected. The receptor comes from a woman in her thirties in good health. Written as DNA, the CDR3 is TGTGCCAGCAGCACCCTGGACAGGATCCAAGAGACCCAGTACTTC. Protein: CASSTLDRIQETQYF.